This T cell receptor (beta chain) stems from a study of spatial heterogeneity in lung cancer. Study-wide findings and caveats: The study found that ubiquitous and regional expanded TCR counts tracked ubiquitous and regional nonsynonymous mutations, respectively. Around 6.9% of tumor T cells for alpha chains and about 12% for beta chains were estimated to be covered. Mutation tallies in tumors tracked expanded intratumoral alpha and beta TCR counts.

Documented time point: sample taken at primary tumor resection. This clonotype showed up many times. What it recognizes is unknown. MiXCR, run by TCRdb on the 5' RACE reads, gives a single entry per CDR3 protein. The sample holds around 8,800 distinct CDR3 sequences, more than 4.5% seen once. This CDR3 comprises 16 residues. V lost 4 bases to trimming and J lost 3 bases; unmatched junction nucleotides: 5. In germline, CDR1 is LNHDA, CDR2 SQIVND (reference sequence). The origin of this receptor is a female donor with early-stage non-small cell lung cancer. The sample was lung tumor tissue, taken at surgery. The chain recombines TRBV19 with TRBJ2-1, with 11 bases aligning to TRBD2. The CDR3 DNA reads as TGTGCCAGTAGTAAAAGGGGACTAGCGGACTACAATGAGCAGTTCTTC. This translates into CASSKRGLADYNEQFF.